Listed here are 8 T cell receptor beta chains from one sample, sequenced in a study of post-analysis software for immune sequencing data. The study, taken as a whole, reports: Roughly 5 TRBV segments (TRBV5-6, TRBV5-1 and TRBV20-1 among them) occurred more frequently in patients than in controls.

Incorporated into the TCR beta cDNA libraries were unique molecular identifiers, which served to reduce PCR and sequencing biases. TCRdb recomputed calls from the PCR reads with MiXCR, one row per CDR3 protein. The sample has 750,000 to 950,000 distinct CDR3 sequences, about 43% seen once; the top ten hold approximately 4.4%. For these receptors, no antigen is known. The source material was blood. The receptors shown here come from a girl aged 10 to 17 with multiple sclerosis.

The sample holds a few counts of this clonotype. DNA of the CDR3: TGTGCCATCCTCGGTTCGGGGGCTGGGGCCAACGTCCTGACTTTC. Protein sequence: CAILGSGAGANVLTF. The chain links TRBV10-3 to TRBJ2-6, with D perhaps TRBD2 (6 bases). The CDR3 covers 15 residues. V shed 8 bases and J shed 2 bases, with 13 bases lying between them. Germline V lookup: CDR1 ENHRY, CDR2 SYGVKD.

This clonotype has more than one count but fewer than ten. This chain connects TRBV4-1 to TRBJ1-6; no clear D. Germline V CDR1 and CDR2: MGHRA, YSYEKL. The CDR3 covers 12 residues. Trimming left V 1 base short and J 14 bases short, with 9 bases between. The CDR3 region has the DNA TGCGCCAGCAGCCAAGTCGGTGTGACCCTCCACTTT. Residues: CASSQVGVTLHF.

The rearrangement uses TRBV28 and TRBJ1-1; 7 bases align to TRBD1. Unmatched junction bases numbered 6, after V lost 4 bases and J lost 4 bases. The CDR3 covers 14 residues. In germline, CDR1 is MDHEN, CDR2 SYDVKM. The CDR3 here is CASSSTGAATEAFF. The CDR3 region has the DNA TGTGCCAGCAGTTCAACAGGGGCGGCCACTGAAGCTTTCTTT.

The V call is TRBV29-1, the J call TRBJ2-5; 8 bases line up with TRBD1. The DNA end is a closer match to TRBJ2-7, so the J assignment may be wrong. Germline assignment: CDR1 SQVTM and CDR2 ANQGSEA. This CDR3 region has 15 residues. CDR3 DNA: TGCAGCGTTGAAGGTTTGGACAGGGACTCCTACGAGCAGTACTTC. Protein product: CSVEGLDRDSYEQYF.

As to this clonotype: The junction departs from germline at one end; a sequencing error may be responsible. V gene TRBV5-1 combines with J gene TRBJ2-7; 8 bases agree with TRBD2. The germline CDR1 and CDR2 sequences are SGHRS and YFSETQ. The CDR3 runs to 13 residues. As DNA, the CDR3 is TGCGCCAGCAGCCAAGCGGGAGTGAATGAGCGGTACTTC. Amino acids: CASSQAGVNERYF. Full variable domain (missing parts from reference TRBV5-1 and TRBJ2-7): KAGVTQTPRYLIKTRGQQVTLSCSPISGHRSVSWYQQTPGQGLQFLFEYFSETQRNKGNFPGRFSGRQFSNSRSEMNVSTLELGDSALYLCASSQAGVNERYFGPGTRLTVT.

This clonotype appeared a few times. CDR3 loop: CASSLMSGITNYGYTF. The CDR3 coding sequence is TGCGCCAGCAGCTTGATGTCGGGCATCACTAACTATGGCTACACCTTC. The rearrangement links TRBV5-1 to TRBJ1-2, with unresolved D. Per the germline V gene, CDR1 is SGHRS and CDR2 is YFSETQ. The CDR3 consists of 16 residues. V was cut by 1 base and J by 0 bases, with 13 bases left in between.

A few counts support this clonotype. The chain is built from TRBV3-1 and TRBJ2-5; no definite D call. In germline, CDR1 is LGHDT, CDR2 YNNKEL (reference sequence). The CDR3 is 15 amino acids. V was shortened by 1 base and J by 4 bases, with 13 bases between the two germline ends. The DNA of the CDR3 is TGTGCCAGCAGCCAAGGGTTGGCATTGGTAGAGACCCAGTACTTC. It yields the protein CASSQGLALVETQYF.

This clonotype turned up a few times. This rearrangement joins TRBV29-1 to TRBJ2-5, with a tentative D call TRBD1 (5 bases). Trimming stripped 4 bases from V and 2 bases from J, with 14 bases between. Germline loops: CDR1 SQVTM, CDR2 ANQGSEA. The CDR3 is 14 amino acids. The CDR3 spells CSVVMQGRQETQYF. As DNA, the CDR3 is TGCAGCGTTGTCATGCAGGGAAGGCAAGAGACCCAGTACTTC.